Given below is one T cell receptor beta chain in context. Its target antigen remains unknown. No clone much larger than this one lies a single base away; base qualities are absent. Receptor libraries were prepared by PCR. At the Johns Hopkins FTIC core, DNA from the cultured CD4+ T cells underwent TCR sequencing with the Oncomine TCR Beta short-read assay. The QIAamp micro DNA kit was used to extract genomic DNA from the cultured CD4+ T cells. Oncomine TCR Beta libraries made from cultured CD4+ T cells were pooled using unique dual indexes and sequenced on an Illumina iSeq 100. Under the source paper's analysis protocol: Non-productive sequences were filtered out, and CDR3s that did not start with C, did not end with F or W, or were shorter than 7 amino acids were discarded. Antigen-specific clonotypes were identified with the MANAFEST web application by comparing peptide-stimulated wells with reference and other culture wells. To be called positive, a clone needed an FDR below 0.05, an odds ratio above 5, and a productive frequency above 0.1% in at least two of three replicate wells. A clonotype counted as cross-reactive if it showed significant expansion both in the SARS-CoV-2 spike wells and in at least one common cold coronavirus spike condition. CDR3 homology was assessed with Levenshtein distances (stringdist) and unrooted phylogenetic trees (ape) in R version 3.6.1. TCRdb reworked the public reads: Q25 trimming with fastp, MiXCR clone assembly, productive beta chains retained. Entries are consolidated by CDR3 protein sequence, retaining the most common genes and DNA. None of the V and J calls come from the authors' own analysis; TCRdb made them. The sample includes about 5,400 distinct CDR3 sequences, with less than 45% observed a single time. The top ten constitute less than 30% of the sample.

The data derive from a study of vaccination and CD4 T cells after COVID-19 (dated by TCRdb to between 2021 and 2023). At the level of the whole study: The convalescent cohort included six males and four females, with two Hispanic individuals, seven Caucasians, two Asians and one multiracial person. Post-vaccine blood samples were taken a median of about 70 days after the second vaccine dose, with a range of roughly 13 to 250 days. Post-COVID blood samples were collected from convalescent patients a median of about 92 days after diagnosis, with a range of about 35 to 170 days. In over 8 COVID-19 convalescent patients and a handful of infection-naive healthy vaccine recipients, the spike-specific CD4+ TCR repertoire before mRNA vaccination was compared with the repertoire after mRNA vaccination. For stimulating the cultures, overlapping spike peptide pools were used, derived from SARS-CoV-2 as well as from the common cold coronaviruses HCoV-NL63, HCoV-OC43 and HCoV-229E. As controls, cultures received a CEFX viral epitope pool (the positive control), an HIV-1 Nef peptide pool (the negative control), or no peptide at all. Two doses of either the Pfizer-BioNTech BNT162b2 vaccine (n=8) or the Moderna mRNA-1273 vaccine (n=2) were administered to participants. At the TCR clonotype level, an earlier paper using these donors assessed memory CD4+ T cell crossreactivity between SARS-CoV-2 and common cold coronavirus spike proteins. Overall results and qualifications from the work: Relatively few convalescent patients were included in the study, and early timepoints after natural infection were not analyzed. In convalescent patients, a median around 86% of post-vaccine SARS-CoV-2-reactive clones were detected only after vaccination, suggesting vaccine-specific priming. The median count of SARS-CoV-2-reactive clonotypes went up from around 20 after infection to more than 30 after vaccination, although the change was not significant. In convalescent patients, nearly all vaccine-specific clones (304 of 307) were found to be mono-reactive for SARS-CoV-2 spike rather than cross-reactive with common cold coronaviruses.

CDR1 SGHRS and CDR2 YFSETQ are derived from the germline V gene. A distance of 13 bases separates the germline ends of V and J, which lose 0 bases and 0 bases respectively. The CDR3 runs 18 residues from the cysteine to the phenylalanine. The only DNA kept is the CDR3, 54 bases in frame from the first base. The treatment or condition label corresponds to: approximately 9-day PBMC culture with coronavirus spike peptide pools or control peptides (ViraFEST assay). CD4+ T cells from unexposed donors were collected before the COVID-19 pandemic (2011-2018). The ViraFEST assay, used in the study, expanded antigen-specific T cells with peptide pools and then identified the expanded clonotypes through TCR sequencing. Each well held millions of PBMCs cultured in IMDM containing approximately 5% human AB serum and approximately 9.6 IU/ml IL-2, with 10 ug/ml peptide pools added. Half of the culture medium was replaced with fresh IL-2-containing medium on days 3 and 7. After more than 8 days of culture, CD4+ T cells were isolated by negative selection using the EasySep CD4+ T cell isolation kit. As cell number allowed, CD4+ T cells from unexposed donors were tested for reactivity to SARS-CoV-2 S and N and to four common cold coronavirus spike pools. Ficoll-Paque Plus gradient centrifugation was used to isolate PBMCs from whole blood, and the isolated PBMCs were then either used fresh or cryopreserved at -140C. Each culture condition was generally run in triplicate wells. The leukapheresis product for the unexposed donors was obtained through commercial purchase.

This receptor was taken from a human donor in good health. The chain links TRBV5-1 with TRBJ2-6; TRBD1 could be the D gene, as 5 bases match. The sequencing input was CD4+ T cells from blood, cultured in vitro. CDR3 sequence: CASSLVSGWASGANVLTF. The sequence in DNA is TGCGCCAGCAGCTTGGTCTCAGGGTGGGCCTCTGGGGCCAACGTCCTGACTTTC.